What follows are 7 T cell receptor beta chains derived from one specimen sequenced in a study of blood T cell repertoires in COVID-19. Assay used: immunoSEQ multiplex PCR; TCRdb lists only in-frame clones, some missing. The sample lists under 200,000 clones; around 86% were seen once. The material sequenced was PBMCs or T cells enriched from blood (not recorded which). Receptors were obtained from a woman between 40 and 50 years old in a cohort exposed to, infected with or recovered from COVID-19 (not recorded which).

CDR3: CASSHQQVGGSYNEQFF. The CDR3, as DNA: TGTGCCAGCAGCCACCAACAGGTCGGGGGCTCCTACAATGAGCAGTTCTTC. The chain employs TRBV14 and TRBJ2-1; a weak D match, TRBD2 (6 bases). The CDR3 covers 17 residues. Germline V gene lookup returns CDR1 SGHDN and CDR2 FVKESK. Trimming pared 3 bases from V and 0 bases from J, leaving 15 bases between.

The rearrangement joins TRBV18 to TRBJ2-7; D perhaps matches TRBD1 (6 bases). In germline, CDR1 is KGHSH, CDR2 LQKENI. V was trimmed by 6 bases and J by 6 bases, leaving 15 bases between them. The CDR3 is made up of 13 amino acids. The CDR3 is CASSPTGKREQYF. CDR3 coding DNA: TGTGCCAGCTCCCCCACAGGGAAGCGCGAGCAGTACTTC. Using reference TRBV18 and TRBJ2-7 for the parts outside the CDR3, the full variable domain is NAGVMQNPRHLVRRRGQEARLRCSPMKGHSHVYWYRQLPEEGLKFMVYLQKENIIDESGMPKERFSAEFPKEGPSILRIQQVVRGDSAAYFCASSPTGKREQYFGPGTRLTVT.

This clone was counted a few times. This chain uses TRBV2 with TRBJ2-1; no firm D call. The CDR3 runs 13 residues. Germline-derived CDR1 and CDR2 are SNHLY and FYNNEI. The V and J ends lost 10 bases and 2 bases respectively, with 12 bases between them. CDR3 region: CATQTRPYNEQFF. The CDR3 bases are TGTGCCACCCAGACACGACCCTACAATGAGCAGTTCTTC.

The chain has TRBV18 and TRBJ1-2; TRBD1 might be the D (5 bases). Trimming removed 3 bases at V and 0 bases at J, with 20 bases between. Germline V gene sequence: CDR1 KGHSH, CDR2 LQKENI. The CDR3 spans 18 residues. The CDR3 nucleotides are TGTGCCAGCTCACCCAGGGAGGTGCCGCTTGGAGCTAACTATGGCTACACCTTC. The encoded protein is CASSPREVPLGANYGYTF. Supplemented by reference TRBV18 and TRBJ1-2, the full variable domain reads NAGVMQNPRHLVRRRGQEARLRCSPMKGHSHVYWYRQLPEEGLKFMVYLQKENIIDESGMPKERFSAEFPKEGPSILRIQQVVRGDSAAYFCASSPREVPLGANYGYTFGSGTRLTVV.

V and J are TRBV5-1 and TRBJ1-5; TRBD1 might be the D (5 bases). V lost 2 bases and J lost 0, with 9 bases in between. Germline CDR1 and CDR2: SGHRS and YFSETQ. This CDR3 spans 15 amino acids. The CDR3 loop reads CASSFSGNSNQPQHF. The CDR3 DNA follows: TGCGCCAGCAGCTTTTCAGGGAATAGCAATCAGCCCCAGCATTTT.

This clone was found a few times. The rearrangement uses TRBV4-3 and TRBJ1-3; D is possibly TRBD1 (5 bases). The CDR3 is made up of 19 amino acids. Trimming cost V 0 bases and J 2 bases, with 20 bases left between them. Germline CDR1 and CDR2: LGHNA and YSLEER. This CDR3 reads CASSQDLPIGQSAGNTIYF. CDR3 DNA sequence: TGCGCCAGCAGCCAAGATCTCCCAATCGGACAATCTGCTGGAAACACCATATATTTT.

J is TRBJ2-2 and V is TRBV10-2; weak D call: TRBD1 (5 bases). Looked up from germline, CDR1 is WSHSY and CDR2 is SAAADI. Trimming pared 6 bases from V and 6 bases from J, leaving 8 bases between. This CDR3 contains 12 residues. For the CDR3, the DNA is TGCGCCAGCAGGCAGGGTTCCGGGGAGCTGTTTTTT. It translates to CASRQGSGELFF.